Presented here are 23 T cell receptor beta chains from one specimen sequenced in a study of neurological immune-mediated disorders (dated by TCRdb to the late 2010s). To prepare the library, 5' RACE was applied. For sequencing, an Illumina HiSeq 2500 was employed. The public reads were run again by TCRdb, first through fastp at Q25 and then through MiXCR, and only productive beta chains were kept. Every entry covers one CDR3 protein and lists the most common genes and DNA from its rows. This sample gives 45,000 to 65,000 distinct CDR3 sequences in total; roughly 4.6% of them show up just once. The ten top clones hold about 3% of the sample. Sequenced sample: PBMCs. These receptors were obtained from a man between 45 and 60 years old with multiple sclerosis.

This clonotype appeared a few times. The chain is built from TRBV27 and TRBJ2-1; a possible D gene is TRBD1 (5 bases). This CDR3 region has 12 residues. Trimming removed 4 bases from V and 7 bases from J, with 8 bases in between. Germline CDR1 and CDR2: MNHEY and SMNVEV (reference sequence). The DNA for the CDR3 is TGTGCCAGCAGTTGGAAGGGGAATGAGCAGTTCTTC. Its translation is CASSWKGNEQFF.

At least ten counts were recorded for this clonotype. The chain combines TRBV20-1 with TRBJ2-3; 14 positions match TRBD2. The V gene's germline CDR1 is DFQATT and CDR2 SNEGSKA (reference sequence). CDR3 length: 17 amino acids. J lost 2 bases, V lost 5 bases, and 9 bases had no gene match. CDR3 amino acids: CSAGPPTSGRVTDTQYF. The CDR3 nucleotides are TGCAGTGCTGGCCCCCCGACTAGCGGGAGGGTCACAGATACGCAGTATTTT.

The chain recombines TRBV18 with TRBJ2-2, with D uncertain. The CDR3 sequence is 15 residues long. Germline assignment: CDR1 KGHSH and CDR2 LQKENI. Between the trimmed V and J ends, which lost 0 bases and 6 bases, there was a span of 11 bases. CDR3 sequence reads: CASSPPETRAGELFF. For the CDR3, the DNA is TGTGCCAGCTCACCACCGGAAACAAGGGCCGGGGAGCTGTTTTTT.

This clonotype was counted at least ten times. CDR3 protein: CSARDSGLAGGGDEQFF. The CDR3 bases are TGCAGTGCTAGAGACTCGGGACTAGCGGGAGGGGGCGATGAGCAGTTCTTC. This rearrangement joins TRBV20-1 to TRBJ2-1; 16 bases agree with TRBD2. There are 17 residues in the CDR3. Trimming at V came to 0 bases and at J to 8 bases, leaving 7 bases not matched to a gene. CDR1 and CDR2 (germline): DFQATT, SNEGSKA (reference sequence).

This clonotype has at least ten counts. The rearrangement uses TRBV20-1 and TRBJ2-4; TRBD1 matches 9 bases. The ends lost 5 bases at V and 0 bases at J; junction bases unmatched: 14. CDR1 is DFQATT and CDR2 is SNEGSKA in the germline V gene (reference sequence). The length of the CDR3 is 18 residues. The CDR3 DNA reads as TGCAGTGCTTCAGGGGGGACAGGGATTGGTATAGCCAAAAACATTCAGTACTTC. Amino acids: CSASGGTGIGIAKNIQYF.

This clonotype has at least ten counts. The CDR3: CSAPYRLSYNEQFF. Written as DNA, the CDR3 is TGCAGTGCTCCTTACAGGCTTTCCTACAATGAGCAGTTCTTC. This chain links TRBV20-1 with TRBJ2-1, with D perhaps TRBD1 (5 bases). This CDR3 is built from 14 residues. The V gene lost 5 bases and the J gene lost 1 base, with 12 bases spanning the gap. The germline gives CDR1 DFQATT, CDR2 SNEGSKA (reference sequence).

The V call is TRBV6-5, the J call TRBJ2-7; D is possibly TRBD2 (5 bases). The germline V and J ends were trimmed by 9 bases and 3 bases, with 15 bases remaining between them. The germline V gene encodes CDR1 MNHEY and CDR2 SVGAGI. The length of the CDR3 is 13 residues. The CDR3 here is CASQEGPYYEQYF. The CDR3 nucleotides read TGTGCCAGTCAAGAGGGTCCCTACTACGAGCAGTACTTC.

Worth noting for this clonotype: A much larger clone differs from this one at a single base, so this may be a read error. V is TRBV4-1 and J is TRBJ2-1; TRBD2 is a possible D gene (5 bases). The V end lost 4 bases, the J end lost 10 bases, and 20 bases lay between the germline ends. The germline V gene has CDR1 MGHRA and CDR2 YSYEKL. This CDR3 contains 15 residues. Here the CDR3 reads CASSPVPGKGYEQFF. The CDR3 bases are TGCGCCAGCAGCCCGGTTCCGGGAAAGGGTTACGAGCAGTTCTTC.

V is TRBV6-6 and J is TRBJ2-7; D assignment may be TRBD1 or TRBD2 (5 bases each). Trimming cost V 4 bases and J 3 bases, with 16 bases left between them. CDR1 and CDR2 from the germline V gene are MNHNY and SVGAGI (reference sequence). The CDR3 has 15 amino acids. The CDR3 region has the DNA TGTGCCAGCAGTTCCTTCCGGGACGGTGACTACGAGCAGTACTTC. The encoded protein is CASSSFRDGDYEQYF.

This clonotype showed up many times. CDR3 nucleotides: TGCAGTGCTAGAGATTTTGGATCCCAGGTCTATAATTCACCCCTCCACTTT. It yields the protein CSARDFGSQVYNSPLHF. The chain has TRBV20-1 and TRBJ1-6; D unresolved. V was trimmed by 0 bases and J by 3 bases, leaving 15 bases between them. The CDR3 has 17 amino acids. In germline, CDR1 is DFQATT, CDR2 SNEGSKA (reference sequence).

To note about this clonotype: A much larger clone sits a single nucleotide away, making a read error possible. V gene TRBV5-1 combines with J gene TRBJ1-5, with D perhaps TRBD1 (5 bases). Trimming pared 0 bases from V and 7 bases from J, leaving 14 bases between. The CDR3 length is 15 residues. Germline lookup yields CDR1 SGHRS and CDR2 YFSETQ. CDR3 in amino acids: CASSLDGGVKQPQHF. In DNA form, the CDR3 reads TGCGCCAGCAGCTTGGATGGGGGGGTAAAACAGCCCCAGCATTTT.

This clonotype was counted ten times or more. This chain links TRBV11-1 with TRBJ2-3; the D is unclear. The CDR3 sequence is 12 residues long. Looked up from germline, CDR1 is SGHAT and CDR2 is FQDESV (reference sequence). V was shortened by 0 bases and J by 3 bases, with 1 base between the two germline ends. The DNA for the CDR3 is TGTGCCAGCAGCTTAGCGACAGATACGCAGTATTTT. Protein product: CASSLATDTQYF.

This clonotype has a handful of counts. The V gene is TRBV20-1, the J gene TRBJ2-1, with D perhaps assigned TRBD1 or TRBD2 (7 bases each). The germline V and J ends were trimmed by 8 bases and 7 bases, with 21 bases remaining between them. The CDR3 consists of 14 residues. Looked up from germline, CDR1 is DFQATT and CDR2 is SNEGSKA (reference sequence). The CDR3 DNA is TGCAGTCTAAGGGAGGGCAGGGGGATGAATGAGCAGTTCTTC. Its protein product is CSLREGRGMNEQFF.

At least ten counts were recorded for this clonotype. This chain connects TRBV6-6 to TRBJ1-5; D might be TRBD1 (5 bases). From germline, CDR1 is MNHNY and CDR2 SVGAGI (reference sequence). The CDR3 extends over 16 amino acids. The V gene lost 2 bases and the J gene lost 7 bases, with 18 bases spanning the gap. The CDR3 protein is CASSYQAAREGQPQHF. The CDR3 DNA sequence: TGTGCCAGCAGTTACCAGGCCGCCAGGGAGGGCCAGCCCCAGCATTTT.

This clonotype came up many times. The rearrangement joins TRBV10-3 to TRBJ1-1; D is perhaps TRBD1 (5 bases). Germline V gene data show CDR1 as ENHRY and CDR2 as SYGVKD. The ends were cut back, 0 bases at V and 4 bases at J, with 15 bases in the middle. The CDR3 covers 16 residues. CDR3 sequence: CAISESAGGEGTEAFF. DNA for the CDR3: TGTGCCATCAGTGAGTCCGCCGGGGGTGAGGGCACTGAAGCTTTCTTT.

At least ten counts were recorded for this clonotype. J is TRBJ1-3 and V is TRBV7-6; D remains unclear. This CDR3 comprises 14 residues. Trimming shortened V by 5 bases and J by 0 bases, and 8 bases separated the two germline ends. Germline CDR1 is SGHVS and CDR2 is FNYEAQ. CDR3 in DNA: TGTGCCAGCAGCCCCTACAGCTCTGGAAACACCATATATTTT. Protein product: CASSPYSSGNTIYF. Full variable domain (missing parts from reference TRBV7-6 and TRBJ1-3): GAGVSQSPRYKVTKRGQDVALRCDPISGHVSLYWYRQALGQGPEFLTYFNYEAQQDKSGLPNDRFSAERPEGSISTLTIQRTEQRDSAMYRCASSPYSSGNTIYFGEGSWLTVV.

Worth noting for this clonotype: This may arise from a read error, as a much more abundant clone is one base away. Written as DNA, the CDR3 is TGTGCCAGCAGTTACCTTTATATCTCTGGGGCCAAAGTCCTGACTTTC. Translating it yields CASSYLYISGAKVLTF. The chain employs TRBV6-8 and TRBJ2-6, with D possibly matching TRBD1 (5 bases). The CDR3 is 16 residues long. Germline V CDR1 and CDR2: MNHGY, SAAAGT.

This clonotype was detected many times. This sequence joins TRBV12-3 or TRBV12-4 and TRBJ2-7; 7 bases are a match to TRBD2. Trimming at V came to 4 bases and at J to 6 bases, leaving 6 bases not matched to a gene. This CDR3 region has 13 residues. The CDR3 DNA reads as TGTGCCAGCAGTTCAGGGCGGGAGCTCGAGCAGTACTTC. It is translated as CASSSGRELEQYF.

The rearrangement links TRBV7-9 to TRBJ2-3, with D perhaps matching TRBD1 (6 bases). The CDR3 consists of 15 residues. Germline V CDR1 and CDR2: SEHNR, FQNEAQ (reference sequence). V lost 1 base and J lost 2, with 10 bases in between. The CDR3 loop is CASSLDGTTTDTQYF. In DNA form, the CDR3 reads TGTGCCAGCAGCTTAGATGGGACAACCACAGATACGCAGTATTTT. Using reference TRBV7-9 and TRBJ2-3 for the parts outside the CDR3, the full variable domain is DTGVSQNPRHKITKRGQNVTFRCDPISEHNRLYWYRQTLGQGPEFLTYFQNEAQLEKSRLLSDRFSAERPKGSFSTLEIQRTEQGDSAMYLCASSLDGTTTDTQYFGPGTRLTVL.

This clonotype was recorded at least ten times. This sequence joins TRBV12-3 or TRBV12-4 and TRBJ1-1, with D possibly matching TRBD1 (5 bases). This CDR3 comprises 16 residues. V was clipped by 7 bases and J by 4 bases, with 22 bases between them. The CDR3 loop is CASTLGDRGGGTEAFF. The CDR3 DNA follows: TGTGCCAGCACCTTAGGGGACCGGGGGGGAGGCACTGAAGCTTTCTTT.

Many counts were recorded for this clonotype. The chain recombines TRBV15 with TRBJ2-7; 9 bases agree with TRBD1. The CDR3 spans 15 residues. With V trimmed by 6 bases and J by 3 bases, 9 bases remained unmatched. The germline V gene encodes CDR1 LNHNV and CDR2 YYDKDF (reference sequence). CDR3 loop: CATSPGQGEGYEQYF. DNA of the CDR3: TGTGCCACCAGTCCGGGACAGGGAGAGGGCTACGAGCAGTACTTC. The full variable domain, rest sourced from reference TRBV15 and TRBJ2-7, is DAMVIQNPRYQVTQFGKPVTLSCSQTLNHNVMYWYQQKSSQAPKLLFHYYDKDFNNEADTPDNFQSRRPNTSFCFLDIRSPGLGDTAMYLCATSPGQGEGYEQYFGPGTRLTVT.

The sample holds a few counts of this clonotype. A read error may account for a junction end that differs from germline. This chain connects TRBV20-1 to TRBJ1-5; D unclear. The CDR3 has 13 residues. Germline CDR1 DFQATT, CDR2 SNEGSKA (reference sequence). DNA for the CDR3: TGCAGTGCTACGGATCTTAGCAATCAGCCCCAGAATTTT. Amino acid sequence: CSATDLSNQPQNF.

This clonotype was found many times. The chain has TRBV29-1 and TRBJ2-3; weak D call: TRBD2 (5 bases). The CDR3 is made up of 14 amino acids. V was shortened by 2 bases and J by 0 bases, with 9 bases between the two germline ends. From germline, CDR1 is SQVTM and CDR2 ANQGSEA. CDR3 residues: CSVEWTGSTDTQYF. The CDR3 bases are TGCAGCGTTGAATGGACGGGAAGCACAGATACGCAGTATTTT.